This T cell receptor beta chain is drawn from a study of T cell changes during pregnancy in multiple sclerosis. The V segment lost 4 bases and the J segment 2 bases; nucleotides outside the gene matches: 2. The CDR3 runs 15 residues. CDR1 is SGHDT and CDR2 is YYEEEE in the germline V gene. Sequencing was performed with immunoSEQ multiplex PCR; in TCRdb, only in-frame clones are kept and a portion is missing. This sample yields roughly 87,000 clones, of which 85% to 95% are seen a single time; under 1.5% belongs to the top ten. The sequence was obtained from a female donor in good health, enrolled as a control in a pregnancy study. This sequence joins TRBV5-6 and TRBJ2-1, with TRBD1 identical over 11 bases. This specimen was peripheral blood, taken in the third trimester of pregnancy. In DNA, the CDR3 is TGTGCCAGCAGCCGGACAGGGGGCGCCTACAATGAGCAGTTCTTC. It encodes CASSRTGGAYNEQFF. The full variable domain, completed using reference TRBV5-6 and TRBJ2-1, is DAGVTQSPTHLIKTRGQQVTLRCSPKSGHDTVSWYQQALGQGPQFIFQYYEEEERQRGNFPDRFSGHQFPNYSSELNVNALLLGDSALYLCASSRTGGAYNEQFFGPGTRLTVL.